The sequence of this T cell receptor (beta chain) was determined in a study of CD8 T cells in Susac syndrome. When the RNA was reverse transcribed, random hexamers were used with an input of roughly 0.5 to 1 ug. Amplification of TCR beta CDR3 by immunoSEQ multiplex PCR spanned 54 Vbeta and 13 Jbeta. Each CDR3 protein gets one entry after TCRdb re-called the immunoSEQ multiplex PCR reads with MiXCR. Of 80,000 or so distinct CDR3 sequences in the sample, just over 90% were seen once. Germline CDR1 and CDR2: SGHRS and YFSETQ. This CDR3 has 14 residues. Trimming took 7 bases from V and 2 from J, leaving 16 bases between them. General study points: The CD4+ T cell repertoire of patients with Susac syndrome showed no detectable clonal expansion.

Negative isolation yielded the CD8+ and CD4+ T cells, while FACS enriched the TEMRA cells. Worth noting for this clonotype: Its antigen is not identified.

This chain joins TRBV5-1 and TRBJ2-7, with D possibly TRBD2 on 6 matching bases. This receptor was obtained from a human donor with Susac syndrome. The sequenced sample consisted of CD4+ T cells from PBMCs. CDR3 bases: TGCGCCAGCGCTTTGCGGGGCAACCCCTACGAGCAGTACTTC. This codes for CASALRGNPYEQYF. The full variable domain, in which reference TRBV5-1 and TRBJ2-7 provide the parts outside the CDR3, is KAGVTQTPRYLIKTRGQQVTLSCSPISGHRSVSWYQQTPGQGLQFLFEYFSETQRNKGNFPGRFSGRQFSNSRSEMNVSTLELGDSALYLCASALRGNPYEQYFGPGTRLTVT.